This T cell receptor beta chain appears in the sequencing data of a study of spatial heterogeneity in lung cancer. In the study overall: Sequences of the beta chain were consistently detected in greater numbers than alpha-chain sequences. Study-level points and caveats: Counts of expanded alpha and beta TCRs within tumors tracked the tumor nonsynonymous mutation count.

Documented time point: sample taken at primary tumor resection. Germline CDR1 reads SGHTA; CDR2 reads FQGNSA. The length of the CDR3 is 15 residues. The V segment lost 5 bases and the J segment 4 bases; nucleotides outside the gene matches: 8. This clonotype was picked up many times. As yet, its antigen is unknown. TCRdb re-called the 5' RACE reads through MiXCR, storing one row per CDR3 protein. The sample records 17,000 or so distinct CDR3 sequences, less than 7.5% being singletons. The sample here was lung tumor tissue, taken at surgery. The sequence came from a male donor with early-stage non-small cell lung cancer. The rearrangement links TRBV7-2 to TRBJ2-7; 10 nucleotides align to TRBD1. As DNA, the CDR3 is TGTGCCAGCAGCCCTACCTCGGGACAGGGGTACGAGCAGTACTTC. Translating it yields CASSPTSGQGYEQYF.